This is a list of T cell receptor beta chains from one sample in a study of cytomegalovirus exposure and HLA in healthy donors. Profiling relied on immunoSEQ multiplex PCR, and the TCRdb table lists in-frame clones only, not all of them. The table records fewer than 200,000 clones, about 90% of them present only once. Specimen: PBMCs. These receptors originate from a woman aged 25 to 45 in good health and CMV-seronegative. CDR3s include the opening cysteine and the closing phenylalanine or tryptophan. D genes are given only for firm matches. Rows may omit the clone size; those that give it use once, few, many or a size class.

TRBJ1-5	-	-	TRBV6-1	CASREQRSNQPQHF	TGTGCCAGCAGGGAACAAAGGAGCAATCAGCCCCAGCATTTT
TRBJ2-5	-	-	TRBV5-4	CASSLQGFRETQYF	TGTGCCAGCAGCTTGCAAGGGTTTAGAGAGACCCAGTACTTC
TRBJ2-1	-	TRBD2	TRBV27	CASSLRKGTSGQREQFF	TGTGCCAGCAGTTTACGGAAAGGGACTAGCGGGCAGCGGGAGCAGTTCTTC
TRBJ1-5	-	TRBD1	TRBV5-5	CASSSASGGAWQPQHF	TGTGCCAGCAGCTCGGCTTCAGGGGGCGCGTGGCAGCCCCAGCATTTT
TRBJ2-7	-	-	TRBV6-6	CASSYSSSWVYEQYF	TGTGCCAGCAGTTACTCGAGTAGTTGGGTCTACGAGCAGTACTTC
TRBJ1-1	-	-	TRBV20-1	CSAISGTEAFF	TGCAGTGCTATAAGCGGCACTGAAGCTTTCTTT
TRBJ1-2	-	-	TRBV15	CATSSATRPSYGYTF	TGTGCCACCAGCAGCGCTACAAGGCCCTCCTATGGCTACACCTTC
TRBJ1-5	few	-	TRBV30	CAWSGRASNQPQHF	TGTGCCTGGAGTGGTAGGGCTAGCAATCAGCCCCAGCATTTT
TRBJ2-2	-	TRBD1	TRBV10-3	CAISTGGFPLTGELFF	TGTGCCATATCAACAGGGGGCTTTCCCTTAACCGGGGAGCTGTTTTTT
TRBJ1-1	-	-	TRBV7-9	CASSLVDSNTEAFF	TGTGCCAGCAGCTTAGTGGACAGCAACACTGAAGCTTTCTTT
TRBJ2-5	-	TRBD1	TRBV5-1	CASSPTGTGVETQYF	TGCGCCAGCAGCCCAACCGGGACAGGGGTGGAGACCCAGTACTTC
TRBJ2-2	-	-	TRBV7-3	CASSLGQDTGELFF	TGTGCCAGCAGCTTAGGGCAGGACACCGGGGAGCTGTTTTTT
TRBJ2-7	-	TRBD1	TRBV18	CASSPRQGIDEQYF	TGTGCCAGCTCACCAAGACAGGGAATCGACGAGCAGTACTTC
TRBJ2-1	-	-	TRBV7-2	CASSLEGPAYNEQFF	TGTGCCAGCAGCTTAGAAGGGCCGGCCTACAATGAGCAGTTCTTC
TRBJ1-1	-	-	TRBV29-1	CSAIGGDGEAFF	TGCAGCGCAATCGGGGGGGACGGTGAAGCTTTCTTT
TRBJ2-3	-	-	TRBV4-2	CASSQTGTDTQYF	TGTGCCAGCAGCCAAACGGGCACAGATACGCAGTATTTT
TRBJ2-1	-	TRBD2	TRBV10-3	CAISDGTSGFYNEQFF	TGTGCCATCAGTGACGGGACTAGCGGTTTCTACAATGAGCAGTTCTTC
TRBJ1-6	-	-	TRBV2	CASSQDSSPLHF	TGTGCCAGCAGCCAGGACAGTTCACCCCTCCACTTT
TRBJ2-1	-	-	TRBV5-6	CASSLGAGISEQFF	TGTGCCAGCAGCCTGGGGGCGGGAATCAGTGAGCAGTTCTTC
TRBJ2-4	-	TRBD1	TRBV5-6	CASTETGGKNIQYF	TGTGCCAGCACCGAAACAGGGGGCAAAAACATTCAGTACTTC
TRBJ1-2	-	-	TRBV7-2	CASSLVVYGYTF	TGTGCCAGCAGCTTAGTGGTCTATGGCTACACCTTC
TRBJ2-7	-	-	TRBV5-8	CASSSGQPPYEQYF	TGTGCCAGCAGCTCAGGACAACCCCCCTACGAGCAGTACTTC
TRBJ1-3	-	-	TRBV11-2	CASSLVASGNTIYF	TGTGCCAGCAGCTTAGTCGCATCTGGAAACACCATATATTTT
TRBJ2-7	-	-	TRBV5-6	CASSSEGLFYEQYF	TGTGCCAGCAGCTCAGAGGGACTCTTCTACGAGCAGTACTTC
TRBJ1-5	-	-	TRBV18	CASSPSPVYSNQPQHF	TGTGCCAGCTCACCATCTCCGGTTTATAGCAATCAGCCCCAGCATTTT
TRBJ1-2	-	-	TRBV18	CASSPGGTDGYTF	TGTGCCAGCTCACCAGGGGGGACTGATGGCTACACCTTC
TRBJ2-7	-	TRBD1	TRBV6-5	CASSKGQAYEQYF	TGTGCCAGCAGTAAGGGACAGGCCTACGAGCAGTACTTC
TRBJ2-7	-	-	TRBV9	CASSPGVANYEQYF	TGTGCCAGCAGTCCAGGGGTGGCGAACTACGAGCAGTACTTC
TRBJ2-7	-	-	TRBV5-1	CASSLGGEQYF	TGCGCCAGCAGCTTGGGGGGCGAGCAGTACTTC
TRBJ2-7	-	-	TRBV11-2	CASSSIRKTYEQYF	TGTGCCAGCAGCTCTATACGGAAAACCTACGAGCAGTACTTC
TRBJ2-1	-	-	TRBV4-2	CASSQDPLGRNEQFF	TGTGCCAGCAGCCAAGATCCTCTGGGGAGGAATGAGCAGTTCTTC
TRBJ2-2	-	TRBD1	TRBV23-1	CASSPGQGFTGELFF	TGCGCCAGCAGTCCGGGACAGGGGTTCACCGGGGAGCTGTTTTTT
TRBJ2-2	-	-	TRBV28	CASSLVANGELFF	TGTGCCAGCAGTTTAGTAGCGAACGGGGAGCTGTTTTTT
TRBJ2-5	-	-	TRBV2	CASTGVQETQYF	TGTGCCAGTACCGGGGTACAAGAGACCCAGTACTTC
TRBJ2-7	-	TRBD1	TRBV2	CASRQQGSEQYF	TGTGCCAGCAGACAACAGGGGTCCGAGCAGTACTTC
TRBJ2-7	-	-	TRBV28	CASSFQGWSYEQYF	TGTGCCAGCAGTTTTCAGGGATGGTCCTACGAGCAGTACTTC
TRBJ2-1	-	-	TRBV15	CATSSFRGPELSYNEQFF	TGTGCCACCAGCAGTTTTCGCGGGCCAGAACTCTCCTACAATGAGCAGTTCTTC
TRBJ1-1	-	TRBD1	TRBV6-5	CASSYSSTGRYTEAFF	TGTGCCAGCAGTTACTCCTCGACAGGGCGGTACACTGAAGCTTTCTTT
TRBJ1-2	-	TRBD1	TRBV4-3	CASSPRDRIIENGYTF	TGCGCCAGCAGCCCGCGGGACAGGATTATTGAGAATGGCTACACCTTC
TRBJ2-3	once	TRBD1	TRBV9	CASSPPGQGAAGTQYF	TGTGCCAGCAGCCCTCCGGGACAGGGGGCTGCGGGGACGCAGTATTTT
TRBJ2-7	-	TRBD2	TRBV28	CASSRELDSGPEQYF	TGTGCCAGCAGTAGGGAACTCGATAGCGGGCCTGAGCAGTACTTC
TRBJ2-1	-	-	TRBV21-1	CASSKNLGTYSYNEQFF	TGTGCCAGCAGCAAAAATCTAGGGACGTACTCCTACAATGAGCAGTTCTTC
TRBJ2-3	-	TRBD2	TRBV29-1	CSVDWELAGGLDTQYF	TGCAGCGTTGATTGGGAGCTAGCGGGGGGCCTAGATACGCAGTATTTT
TRBJ1-1	-	-	TRBV6-1	CASSEQGSWTDTEAFF	TGTGCCAGCAGTGAGCAGGGTTCCTGGACGGACACTGAAGCTTTCTTT